The clone carrying this TCR beta chain turned up a few times. The data are from a study of T cells in Graves' hyperthyroidism and ophthalmopathy. What was amplified from RNA transcripts were TCR beta CDR3 regions. HTBI primers were used for first-round RT-PCR of the TCR CDR3. Each CDR3 protein gets one entry after TCRdb re-called the multiplex PCR reads with MiXCR. The sample carries approximately 690,000 distinct CDR3 sequences, more than 14% recorded once. Clinical symptoms, serum thyroxine, TRAb, thyroid ultrasound and orbital computed tomography established diagnosis. A roughly 10 ml volume of fresh peripheral blood provided the PBMCs. Germline trimming cut 4 bases from V and 5 bases from J; bases unmatched to any gene: 4. Per the germline V gene, CDR1 is ENHRY and CDR2 is SYGVKD. This CDR3 has 14 amino acids.

The sequencing sample was made of blood. The sequence derives from a woman between 50 and 59 years old with Graves' ophthalmopathy. V gene TRBV10-3 combines with J gene TRBJ2-3; 9 bases match TRBD2. The CDR3 DNA follows: TGTGCCATCAGTGGCGGGGGGGCCGGAGATACGCAGTATTTT. Translated: CAISGGGAGDTQYF.